The T cell receptor beta chain under discussion was sequenced for a study of radiotherapy plus CTLA-4 blockade in lung cancer. In the study overall: Patients showed objective responses in about a sixth of cases, and disease control was achieved by approximately 30%.

The protocol was immunoSEQ multiplex PCR, while the TCRdb copy is restricted to in-frame clones and leaves out a portion. The sample has fewer than 85,000 clones; about 87% are singletons. The V gene's germline CDR1 is LNHDA and CDR2 SQIVND (reference sequence). This CDR3 spans 13 amino acids. Trimming took 6 bases from V and 3 from J, leaving 12 bases between them. This clone showed up just a few times. This chain links TRBV19 with TRBJ2-7; maybe TRBD1 (6 bases). The specimen comprised peripheral blood, sampled from a patient treated with radiotherapy plus ipilimumab. The sequence came from a human donor with non-small cell lung cancer who had stable disease on radiotherapy plus ipilimumab. In DNA, the CDR3 is TGTGCCAGTAGGCTAACAGGGAACTACGAGCAGTACTTC. This sequence encodes CASRLTGNYEQYF.